This T cell receptor (beta chain) is from a study of response to subunit inactivated influenza vaccine. Study-wide points: The authors proposed limited new T cell recruitment per seasonal influenza vaccination.

Each CDR3 protein gets one entry after TCRdb re-called the RT-PCR reads with MiXCR. Among 600,000 to 850,000 distinct CDR3 sequences, approximately 15% were seen once, and the ten largest hold about 7.4%. The CDR3 is 11 residues long. The V gene lost 6 bases and the J gene lost 5 bases, with 5 bases spanning the gap. The germline gives CDR1 SGHAT, CDR2 FQNNGV. Turning to this clonotype: The target antigen is unknown.

The chain has TRBV11-2 and TRBJ2-1; D is unclear. The starting material was PBMCs from blood, obtained approximately 15 days before vaccination. The sequence derives from a man aged 45 to 65 who received an inactivated influenza vaccine. CDR3 in amino acids: CASRIHNEQFF. In nucleotides, the CDR3 is TGTGCCAGCAGGATACACAATGAGCAGTTCTTC.